Each of the 28 T cell receptor beta chains below was sequenced from the same sample in a study of cytomegalovirus exposure and HLA in healthy donors. The study ran its PCR with 60 Vbeta and 13 Jbeta primers. Using immunoSEQ multiplex PCR, the repertoire was profiled, and TCRdb retains in-frame clones only, with some absent. The table lists 150,000 to 200,000 clones. The sample taken for sequencing was PBMCs. The source of these receptors is a boy aged 5 to 17 in good health and CMV-seronegative.

The genes are TRBV5-1 and TRBJ2-3; 11 nucleotides agree with TRBD2. This CDR3 is 16 amino acids long. Germline trimming cut 1 base from V and 2 bases from J; bases unmatched to any gene: 3. Germline V gene data show CDR1 as SGHRS and CDR2 as YFSETQ. The CDR3 nucleotides read TGCGCCAGCAGCTTGTTACTAGCGGGGGACACAGATACGCAGTATTTT. Its protein product is CASSLLLAGDTDTQYF.

The J gene is TRBJ2-1, the V gene TRBV6-1, with a possible D match to TRBD2 (6 bases). Per the germline V gene, CDR1 is MNHNS and CDR2 is SASEGT. V was cut by 6 bases and J by 6 bases, with 9 bases left in between. This CDR3 comprises 12 residues. In nucleotides, the CDR3 is TGTGCCAGCAGAAGACTAGTCAATGAGCAGTTCTTC. Translated, it gives CASRRLVNEQFF.

The genes are TRBV7-3 and TRBJ2-3; 13 nucleotides align to TRBD2. Trimming at V came to 5 bases and at J to 2 bases, leaving 4 bases not matched to a gene. There are 16 residues in the CDR3. CDR1 is SGHTA and CDR2 is FQGTGA in the germline V gene. The CDR3 sequence: CASSRTSGGLTDTQYF. The CDR3 DNA follows: TGTGCCAGCAGCCGGACTAGCGGGGGACTCACAGATACGCAGTATTTT. The full variable domain, in which reference TRBV7-3 and TRBJ2-3 provide the parts outside the CDR3, is GAGVSQTPSNKVTEKGKYVELRCDPISGHTALYWYRQSLGQGPEFLIYFQGTGAADDSGLPNDRFFAVRPEGSVSTLKIQRTERGDSAVYLCASSRTSGGLTDTQYFGPGTRLTVL.

This rearrangement joins TRBV19 to TRBJ2-1; TRBD2 matches at 11 bases. V gave up 2 bases and J gave up 7 bases; unmatched junction bases: 13. The CDR3 length is 18 residues. CDR1 and CDR2 from the germline V gene are LNHDA and SQIVND (reference sequence). The CDR3 DNA is TGTGCCAGTAGTATACCCCCCTCGACTAGCGGGGCTAAGAATGAGCAGTTCTTC. Translated: CASSIPPSTSGAKNEQFF.

The V and J genes are TRBV4-2 and TRBJ2-3; 13 bases agree with TRBD2. The V and J ends lost 3 bases and 2 bases, in that order; junction bases with no gene match: 11. Germline CDR1 LGHNA, CDR2 YNFKEQ. This CDR3 has 19 amino acids. This CDR3 is CASSQPPGLAGRPTDTQYF. The CDR3 DNA reads TGTGCCAGCAGCCAGCCCCCGGGACTAGCGGGGAGACCCACAGATACGCAGTATTTT.

The J gene is TRBJ1-6, the V gene TRBV14, with 9 bases that match TRBD1. Germline V gene sequence: CDR1 SGHDN, CDR2 FVKESK. The CDR3 length is 16 residues. Trimming cost V 0 bases and J 8 bases; bases outside gene matches: 5. As DNA, the CDR3 is TGTGCCAGCAGCCAAGATGGACGGGACAGGGATTCACCCCTCCACTTT. The encoded protein is CASSQDGRDRDSPLHF. The full variable domain, rest sourced from reference TRBV14 and TRBJ1-6, is EAGVTQFPSHSVIEKGQTVTLRCDPISGHDNLYWYRRVMGKEIKFLLHFVKESKQDESGMPNNRFLAERTGGTYSTLKVQPAELEDSGVYFCASSQDGRDRDSPLHFGNGTRLTVT.

The rearrangement links TRBV29-1 to TRBJ2-3, with a possible D match to TRBD1 (6 bases). V dropped 6 bases and J dropped 2 bases, with 12 bases sitting between them. Germline CDR1 and CDR2: SQVTM and ANQGSEA. The CDR3 has 13 amino acids. CDR3 DNA sequence: TGCAGCGTCCAGGGGCGTGTCACAGATACGCAGTATTTT. Amino acids: CSVQGRVTDTQYF.

This sequence joins TRBV7-8 and TRBJ2-1; a weak D match, TRBD2 (5 bases). Trimming shortened V by 1 base and J by 9 bases, and 13 bases separated the two germline ends. The CDR3 has 14 residues. CDR1 is SGHVS and CDR2 is FQNEAQ in the germline V gene. Written as DNA, the CDR3 is TGTGCCAGCAGCTTAGTAGGGCCCCGGGGTGAGCAGTTCTTC. This sequence encodes CASSLVGPRGEQFF.

This chain links TRBV15 with TRBJ2-1; 13 bases match TRBD2. Germline CDR1 and CDR2: LNHNV and YYDKDF (reference sequence). J lost 4 bases, V lost 0 bases, and 3 bases had no gene match. This CDR3 has 17 amino acids. The CDR3 DNA is TGTGCCACCAGCAGAGATCCGGGACTAGCGGGGTACAATGAGCAGTTCTTC. This gives the protein CATSRDPGLAGYNEQFF.

The J gene is TRBJ2-5, the V gene TRBV6-1; possibly TRBD1 for D (6 bases). The tail of the sequence fits TRBJ2-7 better, so the J call may be wrong. The CDR3 has 15 amino acids. Germline V gene lookup returns CDR1 MNHNS and CDR2 SASEGT. The CDR3 DNA follows: TGTGCCAGCAGTCCCTCCACAGGGAGCTCCTACGAGCAGTACTTC. Translation gives CASSPSTGSSYEQYF.

The genes are TRBV7-9 and TRBJ1-1; D possibly corresponds to TRBD1 (6 bases). Germline CDR1 SEHNR, CDR2 FQNEAQ (reference sequence). CDR3 length: 15 residues. V was pared by 5 bases and J by 3 bases, with 16 bases between. This CDR3 reads CASSPTGTADTEAFF. Here the CDR3 DNA reads TGTGCCAGCAGCCCTACAGGGACGGCGGACACTGAAGCTTTCTTT.

The chain uses TRBV7-8 and TRBJ2-5, with D perhaps TRBD1 (7 bases). Looked up from germline, CDR1 is SGHVS and CDR2 is FQNEAQ. The CDR3 totals 15 residues. V was pared by 1 base and J by 7 bases, with 16 bases between. DNA of the CDR3: TGTGCCAGCAGCTTAGTGTTAGGCCAGGGGGGGACCCAGTACTTC. Protein sequence: CASSLVLGQGGTQYF.

The chain carries TRBV11-2 and TRBJ2-1, with D perhaps TRBD2 (7 bases). The length of the CDR3 is 13 residues. Trimming removed 5 bases from V and 7 bases from J, with 12 bases in between. Per germline, CDR1 SGHAT and CDR2 FQNNGV. The chain's CDR3 is CASSPGGPNEQFF. CDR3 bases: TGTGCCAGCAGCCCCGGGGGGCCGAATGAGCAGTTCTTC.

The chain couples TRBV4-2 to TRBJ2-1; TRBD2 aligns across 11 bases. Germline lookup yields CDR1 LGHNA and CDR2 YNFKEQ. The CDR3 is made up of 16 amino acids. V shed 0 bases, J shed 6 bases, and the junction held 4 bases outside the gene matches. CDR3 in amino acids: CASSQDPSGGSNEQFF. CDR3 nucleotides: TGTGCCAGCAGCCAAGATCCTAGCGGGGGGAGCAATGAGCAGTTCTTC.

The chain links TRBV27 to TRBJ2-3; 7 nucleotides line up with TRBD1. CDR1 is MNHEY, CDR2 SMNVEV, per germline (reference sequence). The CDR3 totals 15 residues. The ends lost 5 bases at V and 1 base at J; junction bases unmatched: 6. CDR3 protein: CASSPWTGRTDTQYF. CDR3 sequence (DNA): TGTGCCAGCAGTCCATGGACAGGTCGCACAGATACGCAGTATTTT.

The genes are TRBV19 and TRBJ2-1; TRBD1 agrees at 7 bases. The CDR3 extends over 12 amino acids. Germline V CDR1 and CDR2: LNHDA, SQIVND (reference sequence). Trimming cost V 9 bases and J 6 bases; bases outside gene matches: 5. DNA for the CDR3: TGTGCCAGCAACACAGGGGCCAATGAGCAGTTCTTC. Its translation is CASNTGANEQFF.

The rearrangement uses TRBV27 and TRBJ2-1, with D tentatively TRBD2 (6 bases). Germline CDR1 and CDR2: MNHEY and SMNVEV (reference sequence). The V gene lost 3 bases and the J gene lost 3 bases, with 12 bases spanning the gap. The CDR3 has 15 residues. The CDR3 DNA follows: TGTGCCAGCAGTTTTGGGGGGTCCCACTACAATGAGCAGTTCTTC. As protein: CASSFGGSHYNEQFF.

V is TRBV5-1 and J is TRBJ2-3, with a tentative D call TRBD2 (7 bases). V was pared by 2 bases and J by 5 bases, with 12 bases between. The CDR3 is 14 residues long. Per the germline V gene, CDR1 is SGHRS and CDR2 is YFSETQ. CDR3 residues: CASSFAGAEDTQYF. DNA of the CDR3: TGCGCCAGCAGCTTCGCGGGGGCGGAAGATACGCAGTATTTT.

The J gene is TRBJ1-1, the V gene TRBV28; 7 bases map to TRBD1. Germline loops: CDR1 MDHEN, CDR2 SYDVKM. The CDR3 contains 13 residues. V trimming: 7 bases; J trimming: 1 base; junction bases outside the gene matches: 3. The CDR3 DNA is TGTGCCAGCAAGGGACAGACGAACACTGAAGCTTTCTTT. This sequence encodes CASKGQTNTEAFF.

The V gene is TRBV5-1, the J gene TRBJ2-3, with 7 bases identical to TRBD1. CDR1 SGHRS and CDR2 YFSETQ come from the germline V gene. This CDR3 contains 16 residues. Losses at the gene ends were 1 base for V and 0 bases for J; bases not matched to a gene: 5. The CDR3 bases are TGCGCCAGCAGCTTGTTCGGGGACAGCAGCACAGATACGCAGTATTTT. Encoded protein: CASSLFGDSSTDTQYF.

The chain is built from TRBV13 and TRBJ1-2; TRBD1 aligns across 7 bases. Germline V CDR1 and CDR2: PRHDT, FYEKMQ (reference sequence). The CDR3 totals 14 residues. The junction had 6 bases not matched to a gene; V was cut back by 5 bases and J by 3 bases. This CDR3 reads CASSTTGIDYGYTF. As DNA, the CDR3 is TGTGCCAGCAGCACGACAGGGATTGACTATGGCTACACCTTC.

The chain links TRBV6-1 to TRBJ2-3, with TRBD1 matching 11 bases. The CDR3 contains 14 residues. The germline gives CDR1 MNHNS, CDR2 SASEGT. V lost 6 bases and J lost 4; bases outside the gene matches: 3. The CDR3 region is CASRPGQGADTQYF. The CDR3, as DNA: TGTGCCAGCAGGCCGGGACAGGGGGCAGATACGCAGTATTTT.

The genes are TRBV6-5 and TRBJ2-1; 7 nucleotides line up with TRBD1. This CDR3 spans 14 amino acids. Germline V gene lookup returns CDR1 MNHEY and CDR2 SVGAGI. Trimming at V came to 7 bases and at J to 7 bases, leaving 10 bases not matched to a gene. CDR3 sequence (DNA): TGTGCCAGCACCCAGGACAGGAAAGGGAATGAGCAGTTCTTC. This gives the protein CASTQDRKGNEQFF.

This sequence joins TRBV19 and TRBJ2-5; maybe TRBD1 (5 bases). Germline CDR1 reads LNHDA; CDR2 reads SQIVND (reference sequence). There are 14 residues in the CDR3. V gave up 1 base and J gave up 4 bases, with 10 bases separating them. This chain's CDR3 is CASSIGGSGETQYF. CDR3 DNA sequence: TGTGCCAGTAGTATAGGGGGCAGTGGAGAGACCCAGTACTTC.

This chain uses TRBV28 with TRBJ1-6, with D possibly TRBD1 on 5 matching bases. The CDR3 contains 16 residues. V lost 3 bases, J lost 10 bases, and 19 bases lay in between. In germline, CDR1 is MDHEN, CDR2 SYDVKM. The DNA for the CDR3 is TGTGCCAGCAGTTTGAGGGAGGGGAGGAGAAGGTCACCCCTCCACTTT. Protein: CASSLREGRRRSPLHF.

This chain uses TRBV29-1 with TRBJ1-1, with D perhaps TRBD1 (6 bases). The V end lost 0 bases, the J end lost 5 bases, and 13 bases lay between the germline ends. Germline CDR1 and CDR2: SQVTM and ANQGSEA. The CDR3 sequence is 14 residues long. CDR3 nucleotide sequence: TGCAGCGTTGAAGATTACAGGGATCTGACTGAAGCTTTCTTT. Its translation is CSVEDYRDLTEAFF.

V usage is TRBV9 and J usage is TRBJ2-3; D ambiguous. With 0 bases removed from V and 6 bases from J, the gap between germline ends came to 5 bases. CDR3 length: 12 amino acids. Germline V lookup: CDR1 SGDLS, CDR2 YYNGEE. The CDR3 DNA is TGTGCCAGCAGCGTAGATATGGATACGCAGTATTTT. As protein: CASSVDMDTQYF.

The rearrangement joins TRBV19 to TRBJ1-2; D may be TRBD1 (6 bases). Germline CDR1 and CDR2: LNHDA and SQIVND (reference sequence). Trimming removed 7 bases at V and 2 bases at J, with 14 bases between. The CDR3 length is 14 residues. CDR3 nucleotide sequence: TGTGCCAGTAATCCGGGACAAATCAACTATGGCTACACCTTC. Translated, it gives CASNPGQINYGYTF.